This is a list of T cell receptor beta chains from one sample in a study of shared clonotypes between healthy human individuals. The assay was immunoSEQ multiplex PCR, and TCRdb's table has in-frame clones only and misses some. The sample has about 340,000 clones, about 70% seen once. The sample consisted of memory CD4+ T cells sorted from blood. These receptors came from a man aged 25 to 40 in good health. The CDR3 runs from the conserved cysteine through the conserved F or W. A D gene is named only where the DNA matches it firmly. Clone size appears in some rows only: once, few, many, or a class for an expanded clone.

D	V	J	size	CDR3	DNA
NA	TRBV4-1	TRBJ1-1	NA	CASSQGVTLGAEAFF	TGCGCCAGCAGCCAAGGGGTGACCTTGGGGGCTGAAGCTTTCTTT
NA	TRBV6-5	TRBJ2-7	NA	CASSYMGEQYF	TGTGCCAGCAGTTACATGGGTGAGCAGTACTTC
NA	TRBV28	TRBJ2-5	NA	CASRRGIQETQYF	TGTGCCAGCAGACGGGGAATTCAAGAGACCCAGTACTTC
NA	TRBV11-1	TRBJ2-7	once	CASSLVSPGTQEQYF	TGTGCCAGCAGCTTAGTCTCCCCCGGCACCCAAGAGCAGTACTTC
NA	TRBV5-1	TRBJ1-3	NA	CASSLGSQNTIYF	TGCGCCAGCAGCTTGGGGTCCCAAAACACCATATATTTT
TRBD1	TRBV7-6	TRBJ2-1	many	CASSPPLTTGTDYNEQFF	TGTGCCAGCAGCCCGCCTCTTACGACAGGGACGGACTACAATGAGCAGTTCTTC
NA	TRBV2	TRBJ1-2	NA	CASSERAARYTF	TGTGCCAGCAGTGAAAGGGCGGCCCGATACACCTTC
NA	TRBV5-1	TRBJ2-7	NA	CASSSPTSLKNEQYF	TGCGCCAGCAGCTCCCCGACTAGTCTAAAGAACGAGCAGTACTTC
NA	TRBV1	TRBJ1-5	few	CTSSPQEHTFGTGAGNQPQHF	NA
NA	TRBV6-5	TRBJ1-5	few	CASSLRYSQPQHF	TGTGCCAGCAGTCTCAGGTATAGTCAGCCCCAGCATTTT
NA	TRBV5-1	TRBJ1-1	NA	CASSLSRVGMDTEAFF	TGCGCCAGCAGCTTGAGTAGGGTAGGGATGGATACTGAAGCTTTCTTT
TRBD1	TRBV9	TRBJ1-2	NA	CASSVGTGHYGYTF	TGTGCCAGCAGCGTAGGGACAGGCCACTATGGCTACACCTTC
NA	TRBV19	TRBJ1-2	NA	CASSELGTAGYGYTF	TGTGCCAGTAGTGAGCTCGGAACCGCCGGGTATGGCTACACCTTC
TRBD1	TRBV18	TRBJ2-3	NA	CASSPRQGGSDTQYF	TGTGCCAGCTCACCGAGACAGGGTGGCTCAGATACGCAGTATTTT
NA	TRBV11-2	TRBJ1-2	few	CASRPTLADYGYTF	TGTGCCAGCAGGCCAACACTGGCAGACTATGGCTACACCTTC
NA	TRBV27	TRBJ2-1	NA	CASSLMGLSWGNEQFF	TGTGCCAGCAGTCTTATGGGACTCTCCTGGGGCAATGAGCAGTTCTTC
NA	TRBV5-1	TRBJ2-2	NA	CASKRDTGELFF	TGCGCCAGCAAACGGGACACCGGGGAGCTGTTTTTT
NA	TRBV7-8	TRBJ2-7	NA	CASSFTTSRTYEQYF	TGTGCCAGCAGCTTTACGACATCCCGCACCTACGAGCAGTACTTC
NA	TRBV6-5	TRBJ1-1	NA	CASSSNPTGWATEAFF	TGTGCCAGCAGTTCTAACCCTACAGGGTGGGCCACTGAAGCTTTCTTT
NA	TRBV25-1	TRBJ2-4	NA	CASSEEAGALAKNIQYF	TGTGCCAGCAGTGAAGAAGCAGGGGCTCTAGCCAAAAACATTCAGTACTTC
TRBD2	TRBV7-2	TRBJ2-5	NA	CASSWSSTSGQETQYF	TGTGCCAGCAGCTGGTCGTCGACTAGCGGACAAGAGACCCAGTACTTC
NA	TRBV28	TRBJ2-5	NA	CASGGGGLETQYF	TGTGCCAGCGGGGGCGGTGGGCTGGAGACCCAGTACTTC
NA	TRBV7-3	TRBJ2-1	NA	CASSLTGTYNEQFF	TGTGCCAGCAGCTTAACCGGGACCTACAATGAGCAGTTCTTC
NA	TRBV25-1	TRBJ2-1	NA	CASRPVGPYNEQFF	TGTGCCAGCCGACCCGTGGGGCCCTACAATGAGCAGTTCTTC
NA	TRBV7-9	TRBJ2-3	NA	CASSLAGVDTQYF	TGTGCCAGCAGCTTGGCAGGGGTGGATACGCAGTATTTT
TRBD2	TRBV6-1	TRBJ2-3	NA	CASSRDSGNTDTQYF	TGTGCCAGCAGTCGGGATAGCGGGAACACAGATACGCAGTATTTT
TRBD2	TRBV27	TRBJ2-7	NA	CASTNHDSGRPYEQYF	TGTGCCAGCACTAACCACGATAGCGGGAGACCCTACGAGCAGTACTTC
TRBD1	TRBV9	TRBJ1-5	NA	CASGTVNQPQHF	TGTGCCAGCGGGACAGTGAATCAGCCCCAGCATTTT
TRBD2	TRBV5-1	TRBJ2-7	NA	CASSLETSLEQYF	TGCGCCAGCAGCTTGGAGACTAGCCTCGAGCAGTACTTC
NA	TRBV7-9	TRBJ1-1	NA	CASSWDAGTEAFF	TGTGCCAGCAGCTGGGACGCGGGGACTGAAGCTTTCTTT
NA	TRBV18	TRBJ2-1	NA	CASSPRGGEQFF	TGTGCCAGCTCACCGAGGGGCGGAGAGCAGTTCTTC
NA	TRBV5-6	TRBJ1-1	NA	CASSRTLGSEAFF	TGTGCCAGCAGCCGCACCTTAGGTTCTGAAGCTTTCTTT
NA	TRBV6-6	TRBJ1-1	NA	CASSPGRGWDTEAFF	TGTGCCAGCAGTCCCGGGAGGGGGTGGGACACTGAAGCTTTCTTT
NA	TRBV29-1	TRBJ2-1	NA	CSWGASTYNEQFF	TGCAGCTGGGGGGCCTCAACCTACAATGAGCAGTTCTTC
NA	TRBV18	TRBJ2-7	once	CASSPQGSTYEQYF	TGTGCCAGCTCACCGCAGGGGTCTACCTACGAGCAGTACTTC
TRBD2	TRBV28	TRBJ2-1	NA	CASNDSGRGIYNEQFF	TGTGCCAGCAATGATAGCGGGAGGGGGATCTACAATGAGCAGTTCTTC
NA	TRBV7-2	TRBJ2-7	many	CASSPNTYEQYF	TGTGCCAGCAGCCCCAACACCTACGAGCAGTACTTC
NA	TRBV14	TRBJ2-3	NA	CASSRPGSRADTQYF	TGTGCCAGCAGCCGACCGGGCTCCCGGGCAGATACGCAGTATTTT
NA	TRBV30	TRBJ1-4	NA	CAWSASATNEKLFF	TGTGCCTGGAGCGCTTCCGCAACTAATGAAAAACTGTTTTTT
NA	TRBV21-1	TRBJ2-7	NA	CASSKCYEQYF	TGTGCCAGCAGCAAGTGCTACGAGCAGTACTTC
NA	TRBV6-5	TRBJ1-5	NA	CASSLGKSNQPQHF	TGTGCCAGCAGTCTGGGGAAAAGCAATCAGCCCCAGCATTTT
NA	TRBV5-1	TRBJ2-4	NA	CASSGSGGVAKNIQYF	TGCGCCAGCAGTGGGTCGGGCGGGGTAGCCAAAAACATTCAGTACTTC
NA	TRBV9	TRBJ2-5	few	CASSVATGTQYF	TGTGCCAGCAGCGTAGCTACCGGGACCCAGTACTTC
TRBD2	TRBV5-1	TRBJ2-2	NA	CASSAVGLANTGELFF	TGCGCCAGCAGCGCGGTAGGACTAGCGAACACCGGGGAGCTGTTTTTT
NA	TRBV28	TRBJ2-3	NA	CASSWDPSTDTQYF	TGTGCCAGCAGCTGGGATCCCTCAACAGATACGCAGTATTTT
TRBD2	TRBV5-4	TRBJ2-1	NA	CASSETSGSSFF	TGTGCCAGCAGCGAAACTAGCGGGAGTTCGTTCTTC